This T cell receptor (beta chain) was retrieved from a study of blood T cell repertoires in COVID-19. At the level of the study: The study drew acute and convalescent COVID-19 samples from the United States, Italy and Spain. The cDNA or gDNA used as material had been derived from T cells, B-cell-depleted T cells, or PBMCs.

In the study's own analysis: It was from reference gene primer amplification that nucleated cell counts were estimated. Sequenced by immunoSEQ multiplex PCR; TCRdb stores in-frame clones only, minus some. V and J calls and clone size are given by that table; D and trimming were obtained from the DNA. This sample has about 250,000 clones, with around four fifths found just once. Trimming cost V 2 bases and J 6 bases; bases outside gene matches: 5. The CDR3 consists of 14 residues. Germline CDR1 GTSNPN, CDR2 SVGIG (reference sequence). The material sequenced was peripheral blood. The rearrangement links TRBV30 to TRBJ1-4; 8 nucleotides agree with TRBD1. The clonotype originates from a woman in her thirties or forties with active or convalescent COVID-19. For the CDR3, the DNA is TGTGCCTGGAGTAGGACAGGGATAGATGAAAAACTGTTTTTT. Protein product: CAWSRTGIDEKLFF. Filled out from reference TRBV30 and TRBJ1-4, the complete variable domain reads SQTIHQWPATLVQPVGSPLSLECTVEGTSNPNLYWYRQAAGRGLQLLFYSVGIGQISSEVPQNLSASRPQDRQFILSSKKLLLSDSGFYLCAWSRTGIDEKLFFGSGTQLSVL.